The 11 T cell receptor beta chains reported below all come from one sample, sequenced in a study of control samples from healthy donors and cancer patients. Some clones are missing from TCRdb's copy, which holds only in-frame ones; the method was immunoSEQ multiplex PCR. The data contain under 30,000 clones, 75% to 85% of them singletons. The source material was PBMCs. The receptors derive from a woman aged 60 to 75 with head and neck cancer.

This chain connects TRBV18 to TRBJ2-5; TRBD2 aligns across 9 bases. J lost 5 bases, V lost 3 bases, and 10 bases had no gene match. Germline V gene lookup returns CDR1 KGHSH and CDR2 LQKENI. This CDR3 spans 16 amino acids. CDR3 sequence: CASSPLGGGGAETQYF. Here the CDR3 DNA reads TGTGCCAGCTCACCCCTCGGCGGCGGGGGGGCGGAGACCCAGTACTTC.

V is TRBV2 and J is TRBJ1-1; D is unresolved. Germline V CDR1 and CDR2: SNHLY, FYNNEI. V lost 5 bases and J 2 bases, leaving 9 bases between the germline ends. The CDR3 runs 13 residues. This CDR3 reads CASSRDSNTEAFF. The DNA for the CDR3 is TGTGCCAGCAGTCGGGATTCTAACACTGAAGCTTTCTTT.

V is TRBV7-9 and J is TRBJ1-2; 9 bases match TRBD1. The CDR3 totals 13 residues. The ends lost 3 bases at V and 8 bases at J; junction bases unmatched: 4. Germline assignment: CDR1 SEHNR and CDR2 FQNEAQ (reference sequence). CDR3 coding DNA: TGTGCCAGCAGCTTCCCGGGACAGGGAGGCTACACCTTC. It yields the protein CASSFPGQGGYTF.

The genes are TRBV6-2 or TRBV6-3 and TRBJ1-5, with D possibly being TRBD1 (6 bases). Germline V gene sequence: CDR1 MNHEY, CDR2 SVGEGT. The CDR3 is 16 residues long. Trimming shortened V by 6 bases and J by 4 bases, and 19 bases separated the two germline ends. The CDR3 loop reads CASSRPQDSGNQPQHF. The CDR3 region has the DNA TGTGCCAGCAGCCGACCCCAGGACAGCGGGAATCAGCCCCAGCATTTT.

CDR3 region: CSVEEGVYGYTF. In DNA, the CDR3 is TGCAGCGTTGAAGAGGGCGTCTATGGCTACACCTTC. The chain combines TRBV29-1 with TRBJ1-2; no firm D call. Trimming removed 0 bases from V and 4 bases from J, with 6 bases in between. This CDR3 is built from 12 residues. Germline V gene lookup returns CDR1 SQVTM and CDR2 ANQGSEA.

This clone turned up a few times. V usage is TRBV7-2 and J usage is TRBJ2-3; D gene uncertain. The germline V gene encodes CDR1 SGHTA and CDR2 FQGNSA. V was clipped by 3 bases and J by 0 bases, with 13 bases between them. CDR3 length: 16 amino acids. The CDR3 protein is CASSFLLGHSTDTQYF. CDR3 nucleotide sequence: TGTGCCAGCAGCTTTCTCTTAGGCCATAGCACAGATACGCAGTATTTT.

This chain links TRBV7-6 with TRBJ1-1, with D perhaps matching TRBD1 (6 bases). V was shortened by 0 bases and J by 2 bases, with 13 bases between the two germline ends. Per germline, CDR1 SGHVS and CDR2 FNYEAQ. The CDR3 consists of 16 residues. The CDR3 bases are TGTGCCAGCAGCTTAGCAGGGGGGGACCCTAACACTGAAGCTTTCTTT. It codes for CASSLAGGDPNTEAFF.

This clone has only one observation. V usage is TRBV3-1 (or the pseudogene TRBV3-2) and J usage is TRBJ2-2, with TRBD1 matching 9 bases. The junction had 3 bases not matched to a gene; V was cut back by 8 bases and J by 2 bases. Germline lookup yields CDR1 LGHDT and CDR2 YNNKEL (reference sequence). The CDR3 has 14 residues. The CDR3 region has the DNA TGTGCCAGCCAGGACAGGGGTAACACCGGGGAGCTGTTTTTT. As protein: CASQDRGNTGELFF.

Only one count was recorded for this clone. The DNA for the CDR3 is TGTGCCAGCAGCTTGGAGCATACAGCCTTGAACACTGAAGCTTTCTTT. Protein product: CASSLEHTALNTEAFF. This rearrangement joins TRBV5-5 to TRBJ1-1, with D unclear. CDR1 SGHKS and CDR2 YYEKEE come from the germline V gene (reference sequence). The CDR3 length is 16 residues. V was trimmed by 0 bases and J by 0 bases, leaving 12 bases between them. The entire variable domain, with the rest obtained from reference TRBV5-5 and TRBJ1-1, is as follows: DAGVTQSPTHLIKTRGQQVTLRCSPISGHKSVSWYQQVLGQGPQFIFQYYEKEERGRGNFPDRFSARQFPNYSSELNVNALLLGDSALYLCASSLEHTALNTEAFFGQGTRLTVV.

V is TRBV4-1 and J is TRBJ1-4, with D hard to call. Trimming cost V 2 bases and J 4 bases, with 14 bases left between them. This CDR3 is built from 16 residues. Germline CDR1 and CDR2: MGHRA and YSYEKL. The CDR3 sequence is CASSQKGKEYNEKLFF. The CDR3 coding sequence is TGCGCCAGCAGCCAAAAAGGGAAGGAATATAATGAAAAACTGTTTTTT.

The chain has TRBV13 and TRBJ1-6; possibly TRBD1 for D (5 bases). V lost 5 bases, J lost 6 bases, and 11 bases lay in between. Germline assignment: CDR1 PRHDT and CDR2 FYEKMQ (reference sequence). CDR3 length equals 14 residues. The CDR3 spells CASSRERGNSPLHF. The DNA for the CDR3 is TGTGCCAGCAGCAGAGAGAGGGGTAATTCACCCCTCCACTTT.